This is a list of T cell receptor beta chains from one sample in a study of siplizumab effects on memory and regulatory T cells. The table came from immunoSEQ multiplex PCR; TCRdb's copy has only in-frame clones and leaves some out. The sample records about 100,000 clones, more than 85% being singletons. The specimen was CD4+ T cells sorted from blood. The receptors shown here come from a human donor in good health. Both conserved end residues are part of each CDR3. The order of the fields is CDR3 length, V gene, J gene, D gene, clone size, CDR3 protein, CDR3 DNA. The D gene is left open where the match is weak. Where a row states a size, it is once, few, many or the class of an expanded clone; other rows omit it.

length: 14
V: TRBV6-5
J: TRBJ1-2
D: -
size: -
CDR3: CASSYSKSRYGYTF
DNA: TGTGCCAGCAGTTACTCGAAATCGCGCTATGGCTACACCTTC

length: 15
V: TRBV6-9
J: TRBJ2-5
D: -
size: -
CDR3: CASSWSLEKQETQYF
DNA: TGTGCCAGCAGTTGGTCCTTAGAGAAACAAGAGACCCAGTACTTC

length: 14
V: TRBV29-1
J: TRBJ1-4
D: TRBD1
size: once
CDR3: CSVVRGTGEEKLFF
DNA: TGCAGCGTTGTCCGCGGGACAGGGGAAGAAAAACTGTTTTTT

length: 14
V: TRBV30
J: TRBJ1-1
D: -
size: -
CDR3: CAWDNLLLNTEAFF
DNA: TGTGCCTGGGACAACCTCCTGTTGAACACTGAAGCTTTCTTT

length: 15
V: TRBV12-1
J: TRBJ2-7
D: -
size: -
CDR3: CASSFFSGDSYEQYF
DNA: TGTGCCAGCAGCTTTTTTAGCGGGGATTCCTACGAGCAGTACTTC

length: 14
V: TRBV6-5
J: TRBJ1-2
D: -
size: -
CDR3: CASRTSREPSGYTF
DNA: TGTGCCAGCAGAACAAGCAGGGAACCCAGTGGCTACACCTTC

length: 16
V: TRBV7-6
J: TRBJ2-1
D: TRBD1
size: -
CDR3: CASSLYSGTGGNEQFF
DNA: TGTGCCAGCAGCCTCTATTCCGGGACAGGGGGCAATGAGCAGTTCTTC

length: 12
V: TRBV29-1
J: TRBJ2-5
D: -
size: -
CDR3: CSVEDNQETQYF
DNA: TGCAGCGTCGAGGACAACCAAGAGACCCAGTACTTC

length: 14
V: TRBV30
J: TRBJ1-3
D: -
size: once
CDR3: CAYQRHSSGNTIYF
DNA: TGTGCCTACCAGAGGCACAGCTCTGGAAACACCATATATTTT

length: 15
V: TRBV30
J: TRBJ2-5
D: -
size: -
CDR3: CAWTNGGFGEETQYF
DNA: TGTGCCTGGACTAATGGGGGATTCGGTGAGGAGACCCAGTACTTC

length: 14
V: TRBV19
J: TRBJ1-5
D: TRBD1
size: -
CDR3: CASSSGQGWQPQHF
DNA: TGTGCCAGTAGTAGTGGACAGGGATGGCAGCCCCAGCATTTT

length: 18
V: TRBV19
J: TRBJ1-4
D: TRBD1
size: -
CDR3: CASTPGTGDPLRGEKLFF
DNA: TGTGCCAGTACCCCTGGGACAGGGGACCCCCTCAGGGGTGAAAAACTGTTTTTT

length: 14
V: TRBV4-3
J: TRBJ2-3
D: -
size: -
CDR3: CASSRSGNTDTQYF
DNA: TGCGCCAGCAGCCGGAGTGGTAACACAGATACGCAGTATTTT

length: 15
V: TRBV5-5
J: TRBJ2-7
D: -
size: -
CDR3: CASSLSRDTPYEQYF
DNA: TGTGCCAGCAGCCTATCCCGGGACACACCCTACGAGCAGTACTTC

length: 18
V: TRBV11-2
J: TRBJ2-2
D: TRBD2
size: -
CDR3: CASSLRRRTSGETGELFF
DNA: TGTGCCAGCAGCTTAAGAAGGAGGACTAGCGGGGAAACCGGGGAGCTGTTTTTT

length: 15
V: TRBV2
J: TRBJ2-1
D: TRBD2
size: -
CDR3: CASSRTSGGYNEQFF
DNA: TGTGCCAGCAGCCGAACTAGCGGGGGATACAATGAGCAGTTCTTC

length: 12
V: TRBV7-9
J: TRBJ1-6
D: -
size: -
CDR3: CASSGANSPLHF
DNA: TGTGCCAGCAGCGGGGCTAATTCACCCCTCCACTTT

length: 13
V: TRBV12-5
J: TRBJ2-7
D: -
size: -
CDR3: CASGSPRGHEQYF
DNA: TGTGCTAGTGGTTCTCCACGGGGACACGAGCAGTACTTC

length: 13
V: TRBV15
J: TRBJ1-1
D: -
size: -
CDR3: CATSRGGIPEAFF
DNA: TGTGCCACCAGCAGAGGGGGGATCCCTGAAGCTTTCTTT

length: 14
V: TRBV5-1
J: TRBJ1-4
D: -
size: -
CDR3: CASSLQGGAEKLFF
DNA: TGCGCCAGCAGCTTGCAGGGAGGGGCTGAAAAACTGTTTTTT

length: 14
V: TRBV5-6
J: TRBJ2-7
D: -
size: -
CDR3: CASSSGPTSNEQYF
DNA: TGTGCCAGCAGCTCGGGACCAACATCCAACGAGCAGTACTTC

length: 16
V: TRBV28
J: TRBJ2-7
D: -
size: -
CDR3: CASIGWGPSPSYEQYF
DNA: TGTGCCAGCATTGGGTGGGGGCCCTCACCCTCCTACGAGCAGTACTTC

length: 15
V: TRBV11-2
J: TRBJ1-4
D: TRBD1
size: -
CDR3: CASSLLGGTNEKLFF
DNA: TGTGCCAGCAGCTTGTTAGGGGGCACTAATGAAAAACTGTTTTTT

length: 16
V: TRBV9
J: TRBJ2-2
D: -
size: -
CDR3: CASSVGGAPRGGELFF
DNA: TGTGCCAGCAGCGTAGGGGGGGCCCCTCGGGGCGGGGAGCTGTTTTTT

length: 17
V: TRBV5-1
J: TRBJ1-6
D: TRBD1
size: once
CDR3: CASSSDPQTGGGSPLHF
DNA: TGCGCCAGCAGCTCCGACCCGCAGACAGGGGGAGGTTCACCCCTCCACTTT

length: 15
V: TRBV6-5
J: TRBJ1-2
D: TRBD1
size: -
CDR3: CASSSPGGLAGGYTF
DNA: TGTGCCAGCAGTTCCCCAGGGGGGTTGGCGGGGGGCTACACCTTC

length: 17
V: TRBV28
J: TRBJ2-5
D: TRBD1
size: few
CDR3: CASSPRGQGMGDETQYF
DNA: TGTGCCAGCAGTCCGCGGGGACAGGGAATGGGGGATGAGACCCAGTACTTC

length: 12
V: TRBV6-5
J: TRBJ2-1
D: -
size: -
CDR3: CASSDRGHEQFF
DNA: TGTGCCAGCAGTGACCGGGGCCATGAGCAGTTCTTC

length: 14
V: TRBV10-3
J: TRBJ2-1
D: TRBD2
size: once
CDR3: CAIRGLAGDNEQFF
DNA: TGTGCCATCAGGGGACTAGCGGGGGACAATGAGCAGTTCTTC

length: 15
V: TRBV7-9
J: TRBJ1-1
D: -
size: -
CDR3: CASSWDLGGAPEAFF
DNA: TGTGCCAGCAGCTGGGACCTTGGGGGGGCCCCTGAAGCTTTCTTT

length: 17
V: TRBV4-1
J: TRBJ1-6
D: -
size: -
CDR3: CASSQDGKGRIGSPLHF
DNA: TGCGCCAGCAGCCAAGATGGTAAGGGGCGGATCGGTTCACCCCTCCACTTT

length: 12
V: TRBV7-3
J: TRBJ1-6
D: -
size: -
CDR3: CASSMGNSPLHF
DNA: TGTGCCAGCAGCATGGGGAATTCACCCCTCCACTTT

length: 17
V: TRBV5-1
J: TRBJ2-3
D: -
size: -
CDR3: CASSFPGGVPSTDTQYF
DNA: TGCGCCAGCAGTTTTCCTGGCGGGGTACCAAGCACAGATACGCAGTATTTT

length: 14
V: TRBV6-1
J: TRBJ1-5
D: TRBD1
size: -
CDR3: CASSEARGNQPQHF
DNA: TGTGCCAGCAGTGAGGCCAGGGGGAATCAGCCCCAGCATTTT

length: 11
V: TRBV20-1
J: TRBJ1-1
D: -
size: -
CDR3: CSAQDIEGAFF
DNA: TGCAGTGCTCAGGACATCGAAGGGGCTTTCTTT

length: 14
V: TRBV6-5
J: TRBJ1-1
D: -
size: -
CDR3: CASSYGQVQAEAFF
DNA: TGTGCCAGCAGTTACGGTCAGGTTCAGGCTGAAGCTTTCTTT

length: 14
V: TRBV19
J: TRBJ2-6
D: TRBD1
size: -
CDR3: CASRKGQARDVLTF
DNA: TGTGCCAGTAGGAAGGGACAGGCACGAGATGTCCTGACTTTC

length: 17
V: TRBV7-2
J: TRBJ2-3
D: TRBD2
size: once
CDR3: CASSARLAGGLTDTQYF
DNA: TGTGCCAGCAGCGCCCGACTAGCGGGGGGTCTCACAGATACGCAGTATTTT

length: 14
V: TRBV11-2
J: TRBJ2-1
D: TRBD2
size: -
CDR3: CASSLQRGVYEQFF
DNA: TGTGCCAGCAGCTTACAGCGGGGGGTTTATGAGCAGTTCTTC

length: 16
V: TRBV2
J: TRBJ1-3
D: -
size: -
CDR3: CASSDSWTQTGNTIYF
DNA: TGTGCCAGCAGCGATTCTTGGACCCAGACGGGAAACACCATATATTTT

length: 17
V: TRBV5-8
J: TRBJ2-2
D: TRBD1
size: -
CDR3: CASRRTGAPSNTGELFF
DNA: TGTGCCAGCAGGAGGACAGGGGCACCTTCGAACACCGGGGAGCTGTTTTTT

length: 17
V: TRBV6-4
J: TRBJ2-7
D: TRBD2
size: -
CDR3: CASPILPPSGGFYEQYF
DNA: TGTGCCAGCCCCATCTTGCCCCCTAGCGGGGGATTCTACGAGCAGTACTTC

length: 13
V: TRBV10-2
J: TRBJ1-2
D: -
size: -
CDR3: CASSYRAGHGYTF
DNA: TGCGCCAGCAGTTACAGGGCCGGGCATGGCTACACCTTC

length: 16
V: TRBV19
J: TRBJ2-7
D: TRBD1
size: -
CDR3: CASRLSGQGLSYEQYF
DNA: TGTGCCAGTAGACTATCGGGACAGGGACTCTCCTACGAGCAGTACTTC

length: 16
V: TRBV18
J: TRBJ1-5
D: TRBD1
size: -
CDR3: CASSPTGGQAVQPQHF
DNA: TGTGCCAGCTCGCCTACAGGGGGCCAGGCGGTTCAGCCCCAGCATTTT